The sequence of this TCR beta chain was determined in a study of beta chain features in type 1 diabetes. Turning to this clone: Its antigen is still unknown.

The study reverse transcribed the entire isolated RNA, so it sequenced expressed TCRB transcripts. Sequencing used immunoSEQ multiplex PCR; TCRdb keeps in-frame clones, though not all of them. The sample holds some 240,000 clones, 16% seen once. General study results and limits: There was a moderate but significant shortening of TCRB CDR3s in all four CD4+ subsets of Type 1 diabetes patients.

The germline CDR1 and CDR2 sequences are LGHNA and YNFKEQ. V lost 0 bases and J 5 bases, leaving 20 bases between the germline ends. The CDR3 totals 18 residues. Sequenced sample: naive CD4+ T cells from blood. The chain has TRBV4-2 and TRBJ2-4; D perhaps matches TRBD2 (7 bases). The receptor comes from a man aged 25 to 40 with type 1 diabetes. CDR3 region: CASSQEIYGGQGQNIQYF. CDR3 nucleotides: TGTGCCAGCAGCCAAGAGATCTACGGGGGGCAGGGCCAAAACATTCAGTACTTC.